This T cell receptor (beta chain) was documented in a study of beta chain features in type 1 diabetes. Reverse transcribing all isolated RNA meant expressed TCRB transcripts were sequenced. Sequenced by immunoSEQ multiplex PCR; TCRdb stores in-frame clones only, minus some. The data show 250,000 to 300,000 clones, with around 24% seen just once and about 0.012% held by the top ten. The CDR3 is made up of 16 amino acids. The V gene's germline CDR1 is SGDLS and CDR2 YYNGEE. Trimming took off 4 bases at V and 3 bases at J, with 18 bases between the two ends. Concerning this clone: The antigen remains unidentified.

Sorting with CD45RO/CCR7/CD25/CD127/CD95/CD27 yielded naive, central memory, regulatory and stem-like memory CD4+ cells. Study-wide results and caveats: People with Type 1 diabetes carried modestly yet significantly shorter TCRB CDR3s in all four CD4+ subsets.

The chain recombines TRBV9 with TRBJ2-3, with unresolved D. This TCR was recovered from a woman in her thirties with type 1 diabetes. The specimen was naive CD4+ T cells from blood. CDR3 sequence (DNA): TGTGCCAGCAGCCCCCTCGGTTCAATTCGTACAGATACGCAGTATTTT. It translates to CASSPLGSIRTDTQYF. The full variable domain, with the rest looked up from reference TRBV9 and TRBJ2-3, is DSGVTQTPKHLITATGQRVTLRCSPRSGDLSVYWYQQSLDQGLQFLIQYYNGEERAKGNILERFSAQQFPDLHSELNLSSLELGDSALYFCASSPLGSIRTDTQYFGPGTRLTVL.